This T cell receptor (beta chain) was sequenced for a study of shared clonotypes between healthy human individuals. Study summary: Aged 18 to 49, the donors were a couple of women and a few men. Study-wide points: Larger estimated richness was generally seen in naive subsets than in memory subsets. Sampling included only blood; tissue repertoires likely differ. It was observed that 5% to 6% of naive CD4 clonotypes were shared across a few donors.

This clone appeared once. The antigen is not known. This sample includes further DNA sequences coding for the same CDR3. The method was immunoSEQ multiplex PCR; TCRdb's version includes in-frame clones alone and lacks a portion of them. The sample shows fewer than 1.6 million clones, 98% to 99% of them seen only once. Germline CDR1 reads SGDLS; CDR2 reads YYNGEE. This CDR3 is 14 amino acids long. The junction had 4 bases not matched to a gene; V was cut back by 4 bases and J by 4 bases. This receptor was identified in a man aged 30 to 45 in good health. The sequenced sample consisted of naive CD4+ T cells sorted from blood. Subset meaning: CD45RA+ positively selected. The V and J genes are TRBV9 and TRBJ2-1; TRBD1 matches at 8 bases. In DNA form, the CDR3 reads TGTGCCAGCAGCCCTAGGACAGGGTACAATGAGCAGTTCTTC. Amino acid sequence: CASSPRTGYNEQFF.